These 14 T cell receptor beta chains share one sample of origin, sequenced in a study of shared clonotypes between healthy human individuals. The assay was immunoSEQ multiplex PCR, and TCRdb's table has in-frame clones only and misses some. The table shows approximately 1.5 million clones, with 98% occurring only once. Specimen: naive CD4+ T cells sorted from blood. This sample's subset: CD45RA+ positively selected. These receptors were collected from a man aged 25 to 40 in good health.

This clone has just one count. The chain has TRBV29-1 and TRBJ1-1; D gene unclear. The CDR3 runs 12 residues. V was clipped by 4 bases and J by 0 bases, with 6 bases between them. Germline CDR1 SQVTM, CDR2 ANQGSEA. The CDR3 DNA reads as TGCAGCGTTGGCAACATGAACACTGAAGCTTTCTTT. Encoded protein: CSVGNMNTEAFF.

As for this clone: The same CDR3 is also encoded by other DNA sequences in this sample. This CDR3 reads CASSPGGPNTEAFF. CDR3 DNA: TGTGCCAGCAGCCCAGGTGGGCCGAACACTGAAGCTTTCTTT. V usage is TRBV5-4 and J usage is TRBJ1-1; D unclear. Germline V gene lookup returns CDR1 SGHNT and CDR2 YYREEE (reference sequence). V shed 4 bases and J shed 1 base, with 11 bases lying between them. The CDR3 loop spans 14 amino acids.

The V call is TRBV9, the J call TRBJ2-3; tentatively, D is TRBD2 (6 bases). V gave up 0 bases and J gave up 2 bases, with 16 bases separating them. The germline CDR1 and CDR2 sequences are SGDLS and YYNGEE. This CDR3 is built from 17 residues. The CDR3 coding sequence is TGTGCCAGCAGCGTAGGGAGGGCAGACACACACACAGATACGCAGTATTTT. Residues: CASSVGRADTHTDTQYF.

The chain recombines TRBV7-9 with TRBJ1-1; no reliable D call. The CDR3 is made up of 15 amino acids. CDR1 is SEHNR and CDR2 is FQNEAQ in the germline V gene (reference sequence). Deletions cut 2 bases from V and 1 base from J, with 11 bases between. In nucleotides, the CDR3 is TGTGCCAGCAGCTTAATAGGCGGCCAGAACACTGAAGCTTTCTTT. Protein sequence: CASSLIGGQNTEAFF.

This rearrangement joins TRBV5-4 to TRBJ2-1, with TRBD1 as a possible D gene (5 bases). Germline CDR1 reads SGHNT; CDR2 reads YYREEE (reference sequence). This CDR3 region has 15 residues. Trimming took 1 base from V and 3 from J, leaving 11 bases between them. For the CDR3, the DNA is TGTGCCAGCAGCTTGATCCAGGGATACTACAATGAGCAGTTCTTC. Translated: CASSLIQGYYNEQFF.

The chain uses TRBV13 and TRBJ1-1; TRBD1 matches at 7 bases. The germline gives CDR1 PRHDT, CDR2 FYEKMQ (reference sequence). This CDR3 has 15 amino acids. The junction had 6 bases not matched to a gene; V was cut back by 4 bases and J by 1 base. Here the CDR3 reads CASSSYRGGNTEAFF. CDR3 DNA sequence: TGTGCCAGCAGCTCATACAGGGGCGGGAACACTGAAGCTTTCTTT.

CDR3 residues: CASRLAQETQYF. DNA for the CDR3: TGCGCCAGCAGGCTAGCGCAAGAGACCCAGTACTTC. The chain joins TRBV5-1 to TRBJ2-5, with a weak D call TRBD2 (6 bases). The length of the CDR3 is 12 residues. Deletions cut 5 bases from V and 2 bases from J, with 7 bases between. Germline V gene sequence: CDR1 SGHRS, CDR2 YFSETQ. Looking up the rest from reference TRBV5-1 and TRBJ2-5 gives the full variable domain: KAGVTQTPRYLIKTRGQQVTLSCSPISGHRSVSWYQQTPGQGLQFLFEYFSETQRNKGNFPGRFSGRQFSNSRSEMNVSTLELGDSALYLCASRLAQETQYFGPGTRLLVL.

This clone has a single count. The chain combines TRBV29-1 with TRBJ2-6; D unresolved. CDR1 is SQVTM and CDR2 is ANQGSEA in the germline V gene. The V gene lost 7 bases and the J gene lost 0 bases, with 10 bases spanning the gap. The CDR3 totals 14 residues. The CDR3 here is CSALGPSGANVLTF. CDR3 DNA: TGCAGCGCCTTAGGCCCCTCTGGGGCCAACGTCCTGACTTTC.

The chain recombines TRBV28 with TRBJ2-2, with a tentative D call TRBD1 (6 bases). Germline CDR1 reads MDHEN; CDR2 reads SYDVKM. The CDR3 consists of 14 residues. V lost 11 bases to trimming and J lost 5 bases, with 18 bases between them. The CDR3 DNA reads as TGTGCCTCTAAAGTACAGGGAGAGACCGGGGAGCTGTTTTTT. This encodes CASKVQGETGELFF.

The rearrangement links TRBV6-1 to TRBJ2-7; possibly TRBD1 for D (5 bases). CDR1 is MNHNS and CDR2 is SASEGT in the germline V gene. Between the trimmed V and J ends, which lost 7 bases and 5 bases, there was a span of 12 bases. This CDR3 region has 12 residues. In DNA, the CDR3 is TGTGCCAGCATCTCTAAAGGGGACGAGCAGTACTTC. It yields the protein CASISKGDEQYF.

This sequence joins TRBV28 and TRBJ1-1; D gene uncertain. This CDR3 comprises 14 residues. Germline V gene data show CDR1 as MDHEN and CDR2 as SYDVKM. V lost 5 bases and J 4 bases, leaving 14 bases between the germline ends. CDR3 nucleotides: TGTGCCAGCAGTGCCGACCCCGCAGGCACTGAAGCTTTCTTT. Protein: CASSADPAGTEAFF.

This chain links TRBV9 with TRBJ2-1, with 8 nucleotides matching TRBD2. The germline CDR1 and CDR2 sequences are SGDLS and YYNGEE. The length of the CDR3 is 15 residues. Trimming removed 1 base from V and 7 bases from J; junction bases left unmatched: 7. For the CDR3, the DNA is TGTGCCAGCAGCGTAACGGGAGGGCAGTTGAATGAGCAGTTCTTC. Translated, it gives CASSVTGGQLNEQFF.

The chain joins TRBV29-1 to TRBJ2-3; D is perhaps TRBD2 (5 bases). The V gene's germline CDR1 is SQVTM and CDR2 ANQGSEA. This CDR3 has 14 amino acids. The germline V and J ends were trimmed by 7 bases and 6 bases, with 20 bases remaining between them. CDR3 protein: CSAPHRGDSDTQYF. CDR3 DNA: TGCAGCGCCCCCCACCGGGGAGACTCGGATACGCAGTATTTT.

This CDR3 is CASSPGWAEAFF. The CDR3 bases are TGTGCCAGCAGCCCGGGCTGGGCTGAAGCTTTCTTT. The chain recombines TRBV7-6 with TRBJ1-1, with D hard to call. In germline, CDR1 is SGHVS, CDR2 FNYEAQ. The length of the CDR3 is 12 residues. The V gene lost 5 bases and the J gene lost 6 bases, with 10 bases spanning the gap.